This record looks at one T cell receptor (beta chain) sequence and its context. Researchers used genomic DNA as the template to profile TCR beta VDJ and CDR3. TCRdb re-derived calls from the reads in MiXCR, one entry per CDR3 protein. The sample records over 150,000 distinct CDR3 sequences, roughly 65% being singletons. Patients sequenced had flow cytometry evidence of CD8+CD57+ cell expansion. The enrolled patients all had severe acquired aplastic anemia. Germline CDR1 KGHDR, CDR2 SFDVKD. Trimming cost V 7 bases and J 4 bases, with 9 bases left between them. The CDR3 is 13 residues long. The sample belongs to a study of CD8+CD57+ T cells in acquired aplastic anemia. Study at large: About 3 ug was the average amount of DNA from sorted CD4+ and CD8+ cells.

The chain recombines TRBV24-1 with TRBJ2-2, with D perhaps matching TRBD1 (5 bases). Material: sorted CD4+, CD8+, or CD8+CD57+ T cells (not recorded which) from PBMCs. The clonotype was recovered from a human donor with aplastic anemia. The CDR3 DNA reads TGTGCCACCAGCCCAGGGATCACCGGGGAGCTGTTTTTT. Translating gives CATSPGITGELFF.